These 26 T cell receptor beta chains originate from one sample sequenced in a study of T cells in Graves' hyperthyroidism and ophthalmopathy. Authors of the study amplified TCR beta CDR3 regions from RNA transcripts. Researchers ran a first-round RT-PCR on the TCR CDR3 using the HTBI primer set. TCRdb re-called the multiplex PCR reads through MiXCR, storing one row per CDR3 protein. The sample holds hundreds of thousands of distinct CDR3 sequences, 45% seen once. Sequencing was done on a sample of peripheral blood or thyroid tissue (not recorded which). These receptors came from an adult man with Graves' disease, either hyperthyroidism or ophthalmopathy (not recorded which).

This chain connects TRBV6-5 to TRBJ1-5, with D maybe TRBD1 (5 bases). The CDR3 sequence is 16 residues long. Germline CDR1 is MNHEY and CDR2 is SVGAGI. The V end lost 6 bases, the J end lost 0 bases, and 15 bases lay between the germline ends. As DNA, the CDR3 is TGTGCCAGCAGGGCTACTAGCGGGGGTAGCAATCAGCCCCAGCATTTT. This encodes CASRATSGGSNQPQHF.

This sequence joins TRBV20-1 and TRBJ2-7; TRBD1 is a possible D gene (5 bases). Germline CDR1 reads DFQATT; CDR2 reads SNEGSKA (reference sequence). The CDR3 extends over 14 amino acids. V gave up 3 bases and J gave up 4 bases, with 16 bases separating them. The chain's CDR3 is CSASRATEAYEQYF. The CDR3 coding sequence is TGCAGTGCTAGCAGGGCCACTGAAGCTTACGAGCAGTACTTC.

The genes are TRBV24-1 and TRBJ1-1; D gene ambiguous. The CDR3 loop spans 14 amino acids. Trimming cost V 4 bases and J 1 base, with 9 bases left between them. Germline lookup yields CDR1 KGHDR and CDR2 SFDVKD. CDR3 sequence: CATSETRTNTEAFF. CDR3 in DNA: TGTGCCACCAGTGAAACTCGGACGAACACTGAAGCTTTCTTT.

The sample holds many counts of this clonotype. CDR3: CASSLAITNEKLFF. The CDR3 DNA reads TGTGCCAGCAGCTTAGCCATAACTAATGAAAAACTGTTTTTT. The V gene is TRBV11-2, the J gene TRBJ1-4; D call uncertain. The germline CDR1 and CDR2 sequences are SGHAT and FQNNGV. With 1 base removed from V and 1 base from J, the gap between germline ends came to 4 bases. The CDR3 sequence is 14 residues long.

This clonotype was seen many times. The CDR3 DNA sequence: TGCAGCGGCGAGACAGGGAGGACCGGGGAGCTGTTTTTT. Residues: CSGETGRTGELFF. The rearrangement links TRBV29-1 to TRBJ2-2, with D perhaps matching TRBD1 (7 bases). Per the germline V gene, CDR1 is SQVTM and CDR2 is ANQGSEA. This CDR3 comprises 13 residues. Trimming removed 7 bases from V and 5 bases from J, with 14 bases in between.

As for this clonotype: This may arise from a read error, as a much more abundant clone is one base away. The chain links TRBV18 to TRBJ2-7; maybe TRBD2 (6 bases). Germline loops: CDR1 KGHSH, CDR2 LQKENI. The CDR3 spans 15 residues. The CDR3 coding sequence is TGTGCCAGCCCCCGCTCGAGGCGGGGAACCTACGAGCGGTACTTC. Protein sequence: CASPRSRRGTYERYF. Based on the CDR3 plus reference TRBV18 and TRBJ2-7, the full variable domain is NAGVMQNPRHLVRRRGQEARLRCSPMKGHSHVYWYRQLPEEGLKFMVYLQKENIIDESGMPKERFSAEFPKEGPSILRIQQVVRGDSAAYFCASPRSRRGTYERYFGPGTRLTVT.

This clonotype was picked up a small number of times. The chain has TRBV7-8 and TRBJ2-7; D possibly corresponds to TRBD1 (6 bases). Between the trimmed V and J ends, which lost 2 bases and 3 bases, there was a span of 11 bases. CDR1 and CDR2 from the germline V gene are SGHVS and FQNEAQ. The CDR3 is made up of 14 amino acids. The CDR3 nucleotides are TGTGCCAGCAGCTTACTCGCCAGGGGCTACGAGCAGTACTTC. As protein: CASSLLARGYEQYF.

This clonotype was recorded a few times. V usage is TRBV7-6 and J usage is TRBJ1-3; maybe TRBD1 (5 bases). The CDR3 sequence is 19 residues long. V was pared by 3 bases and J by 0 bases, with 21 bases between. Germline assignment: CDR1 SGHVS and CDR2 FNYEAQ. For the CDR3, the DNA is TGTGCCAGCAGCTTGTGGGGGAGAGCGACAGCTTCCTCTGGAAACACCATATATTTT. Its protein is CASSLWGRATASSGNTIYF.

The chain employs TRBV9 and TRBJ2-5, with D possibly TRBD2 on 6 matching bases. V dropped 0 bases and J dropped 2 bases, with 8 bases sitting between them. The CDR3 has 14 residues. CDR1 and CDR2 (germline): SGDLS, YYNGEE. CDR3 nucleotides: TGTGCCAGCAGCGTAGGAGCGGGTCAAGAGACCCAGTACTTC. It translates to CASSVGAGQETQYF.

With respect to this clonotype: A clone one base away is much larger, so this may be a read error. This CDR3 is missing its conserved last phenylalanine or tryptophan, likely due to a read error. This chain uses TRBV7-2 with TRBJ2-5; TRBD2 might be the D (5 bases). The CDR3 contains 13 residues. Germline CDR1 and CDR2: SGHTA and FQGNSA. V lost 3 bases and J 5 bases, leaving 10 bases between the germline ends. The chain's CDR3 is CASSFWPGETQYL. CDR3 sequence (DNA): TGTGCCAGCAGCTTTTGGCCGGGGGAGACCCAGTACCTC.

This clonotype came up a few times. V usage is TRBV12-3 or TRBV12-4 and J usage is TRBJ2-7, with D possibly matching TRBD2 (6 bases). The CDR3 is 16 residues long. Trimming stripped 2 bases from V and 7 bases from J, with 21 bases between. Here the CDR3 DNA reads TGTGCCAGCAGTTTACTAAGGTCCCGGGAGAACGGGGAGCAGTACTTC. It is translated as CASSLLRSRENGEQYF.

This clonotype was seen more than once but under ten times. The CDR3 DNA follows: TGTGCCAGCAGCCCTTGGACAGGGATGGGGAACACTGAAGCTTTCTTT. Its protein product is CASSPWTGMGNTEAFF. This chain uses TRBV7-9 with TRBJ1-1; 8 bases are shared with TRBD1. J was trimmed by 1 base and V by 5 bases; bases with no gene match: 9. The CDR3 runs to 16 residues. CDR1 SEHNR and CDR2 FQNEAQ come from the germline V gene (reference sequence).

The chain joins TRBV25-1 to TRBJ2-5; TRBD1 might be the D (5 bases). The CDR3 runs to 13 residues. V was clipped by 3 bases and J by 5 bases, with 10 bases between them. Germline CDR1 MGHDK, CDR2 SYGVNS. CDR3 sequence (DNA): TGTGCCAGCAGTGAGGGGCCAGTTGAGACCCAGTACTTC. Its translation: CASSEGPVETQYF.

The rearrangement uses TRBV7-9 and TRBJ2-7, with D perhaps matching TRBD1 (6 bases). V dropped 4 bases and J dropped 1 base, with 11 bases sitting between them. The CDR3 consists of 14 residues. Per the germline V gene, CDR1 is SEHNR and CDR2 is FQNEAQ (reference sequence). The CDR3 sequence: CASSSGTPSYEQYF. In nucleotides, the CDR3 is TGTGCCAGCAGCTCCGGGACACCATCCTACGAGCAGTACTTC.

DNA of the CDR3: TGCAGCGTCAAATCGGGCCCGCGGGGGTCCTATGGCTACACCTTC. It codes for CSVKSGPRGSYGYTF. The V and J genes are TRBV29-1 and TRBJ1-2, with D perhaps matching TRBD1 (5 bases). Germline values: CDR1 SQVTM, CDR2 ANQGSEA. V was cut by 6 bases and J by 4 bases, with 21 bases left in between. The CDR3 covers 15 residues.

Notes on this clonotype: Since the CDR3 does not end with the conserved phenylalanine or tryptophan, this likely comes from a read error. The DNA is omitted, as the CDR3 cannot be located on it reliably, and the CDR3 follows TCRdb's listing. This chain uses TRBV19 with TRBJ1-4. The CDR3 is 8 amino acids long, termini counted. The germline CDR1 and CDR2 sequences are LNHDA and SQIVND (reference sequence). CDR3 sequence reads: CASSEENM.

This clonotype was picked up a small number of times. J is TRBJ1-1 and V is TRBV5-1, with D perhaps TRBD1 (6 bases). The CDR3 runs 12 residues. Trimming took 4 bases from V and 6 from J, leaving 10 bases between them. Germline values: CDR1 SGHRS, CDR2 YFSETQ. CDR3 loop: CASSPDSSEAFF. CDR3 DNA: TGCGCCAGCAGCCCGGACAGCTCTGAAGCTTTCTTT.

Regarding this clonotype: Germline is not matched at one junction end, which may reflect a read error. V gene TRBV7-2 combines with J gene TRBJ1-6; no definite D call. From germline, CDR1 is SGHTA and CDR2 FQGNSA. CDR3 length equals 14 residues. In DNA, the CDR3 is TGTGCCAGCAGTTTAGGGTTGGTGGGTTCACCCCTCCACTTT. This gives the protein CASSLGLVGSPLHF.

The rearrangement links TRBV2 to TRBJ2-5; D is uncertain. Trimming stripped 6 bases from V and 7 bases from J, with 12 bases between. In germline, CDR1 is SNHLY, CDR2 FYNNEI. The CDR3 covers 12 residues. The CDR3 nucleotides are TGTGCCAGCAGCTCCCGACCGGGGACCCAGTACTTC. Residues: CASSSRPGTQYF.

This clonotype came up a few times. Since a much larger clone is just one base distant, this may be a read error. V gene TRBV7-8 combines with J gene TRBJ1-1, with 7 bases lining up with TRBD1. CDR3 length: 14 residues. Germline V gene sequence: CDR1 SGHVS, CDR2 FQNEAQ. V lost 3 bases, J lost 8 bases, and 9 bases stayed unmatched. The CDR3 sequence: CASSFDRANNEAFF. The CDR3 region has the DNA TGTGCCAGCAGCTTTGACAGGGCGAACAACGAAGCTTTCTTT.

This rearrangement joins TRBV7-9 to TRBJ2-7, with 10 bases that match TRBD1. The germline gives CDR1 SEHNR, CDR2 FQNEAQ (reference sequence). This CDR3 has 14 residues. J lost 2 bases, V lost 6 bases, and 4 bases had no gene match. Here the CDR3 DNA reads TGTGCCAGCAGTCGACAGGGGGCCCCCTACGAGCAGTACTTC. It translates to CASSRQGAPYEQYF.

This clonotype was observed many times. The rearrangement links TRBV7-8 to TRBJ1-3; no definite D call. Per the germline V gene, CDR1 is SGHVS and CDR2 is FQNEAQ. Trimming stripped 3 bases from V and 1 base from J, with 7 bases between. The CDR3 covers 14 residues. CDR3 sequence: CASSFDTSGNTIYF. The CDR3 DNA reads as TGTGCCAGCAGCTTTGACACTTCTGGAAACACCATATATTTT.

This sequence joins TRBV7-9 and TRBJ1-2, with 7 bases lining up with TRBD1. The V and J ends lost 5 bases and 5 bases, in that order; junction bases with no gene match: 8. This CDR3 spans 14 amino acids. CDR1 is SEHNR and CDR2 is FQNEAQ in the germline V gene (reference sequence). The CDR3 loop reads CASSPGQTTYGYTF. The CDR3 DNA is TGTGCCAGCAGCCCGGGACAGACCACGTATGGCTACACCTTC.

In this sample, this clonotype turned up many times. This sequence joins TRBV7-8 and TRBJ1-6, with TRBD1 as a possible D gene (6 bases). The CDR3 covers 16 residues. V lost 1 base and J 7 bases, leaving 14 bases between the germline ends. Germline V gene sequence: CDR1 SGHVS, CDR2 FQNEAQ. The CDR3 here is CASSLGFRGGNSPLHF. In nucleotides, the CDR3 is TGTGCCAGCAGCTTAGGGTTCCGGGGGGGCAATTCACCCCTCCACTTT. Looking up the rest from reference TRBV7-8 and TRBJ1-6 gives the full variable domain: GAGVSQSPRYKVAKRGQDVALRCDPISGHVSLFWYQQALGQGPEFLTYFQNEAQLDKSGLPSDRFFAERPEGSVSTLKIQRTQQEDSAVYLCASSLGFRGGNSPLHFGNGTRLTVT.

This clonotype was recorded many times. The rearrangement links TRBV29-1 to TRBJ1-1; 8 nucleotides line up with TRBD1. Trimming at V came to 8 bases and at J to 4 bases, leaving 6 bases not matched to a gene. CDR1 is SQVTM and CDR2 is ANQGSEA in the germline V gene. The CDR3 extends over 12 amino acids. The CDR3 nucleotides read TGCAGCACTTCGACAGGGGTCACTGAAGCTTTCTTT. This encodes CSTSTGVTEAFF.

About this clonotype itself: This may stem from a read error, because a much larger clone lies one nucleotide away. This chain links TRBV7-8 with TRBJ1-5; maybe TRBD1 (5 bases). CDR1 SGHVS and CDR2 FQNEAQ come from the germline V gene. The CDR3 contains 17 residues. The CDR3 reads CASSLSGVRRSNQLQHF. The CDR3 nucleotides are TGTGCCAGCAGCTTATCGGGGGTTCGGAGGAGCAATCAGCTCCAGCATTTT.